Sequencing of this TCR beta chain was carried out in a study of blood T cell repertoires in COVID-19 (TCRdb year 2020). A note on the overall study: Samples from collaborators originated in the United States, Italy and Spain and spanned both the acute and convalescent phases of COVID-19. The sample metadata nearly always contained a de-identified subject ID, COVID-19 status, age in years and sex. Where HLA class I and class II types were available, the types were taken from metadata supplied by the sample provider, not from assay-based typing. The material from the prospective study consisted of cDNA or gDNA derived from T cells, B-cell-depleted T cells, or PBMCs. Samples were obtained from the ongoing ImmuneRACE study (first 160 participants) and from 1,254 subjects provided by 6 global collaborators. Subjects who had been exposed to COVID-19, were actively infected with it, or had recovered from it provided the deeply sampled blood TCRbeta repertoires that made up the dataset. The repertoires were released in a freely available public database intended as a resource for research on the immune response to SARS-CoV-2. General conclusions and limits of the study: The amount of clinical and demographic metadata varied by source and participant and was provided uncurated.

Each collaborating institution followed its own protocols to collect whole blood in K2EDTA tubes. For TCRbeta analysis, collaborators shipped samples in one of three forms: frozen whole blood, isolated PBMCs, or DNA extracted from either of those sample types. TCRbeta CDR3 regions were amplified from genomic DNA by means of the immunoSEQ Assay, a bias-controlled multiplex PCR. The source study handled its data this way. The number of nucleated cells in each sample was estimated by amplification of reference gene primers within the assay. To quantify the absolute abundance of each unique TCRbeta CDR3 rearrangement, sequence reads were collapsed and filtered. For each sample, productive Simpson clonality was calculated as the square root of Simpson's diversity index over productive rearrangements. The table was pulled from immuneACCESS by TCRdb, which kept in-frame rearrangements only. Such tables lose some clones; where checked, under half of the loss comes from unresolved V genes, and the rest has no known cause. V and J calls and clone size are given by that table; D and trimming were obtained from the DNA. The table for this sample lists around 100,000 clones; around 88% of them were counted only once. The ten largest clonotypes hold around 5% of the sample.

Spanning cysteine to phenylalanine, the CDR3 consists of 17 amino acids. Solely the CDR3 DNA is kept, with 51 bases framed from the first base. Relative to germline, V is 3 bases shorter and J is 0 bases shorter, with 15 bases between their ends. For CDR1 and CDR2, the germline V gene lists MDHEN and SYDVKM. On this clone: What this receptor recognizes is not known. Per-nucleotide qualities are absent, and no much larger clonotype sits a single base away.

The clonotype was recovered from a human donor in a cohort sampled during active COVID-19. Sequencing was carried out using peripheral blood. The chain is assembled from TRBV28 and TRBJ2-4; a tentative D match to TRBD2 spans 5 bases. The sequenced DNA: TGTGCCAGCAGTTTTAGTTCCGGCGGGCTAGCCAAAAACATTCAGTACTTC. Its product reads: CASSFSSGGLAKNIQYF.